This entry features one T cell receptor beta chain sequence. These data originate in a study of blood T cell repertoires in COVID-19. TCRdb's copy holds only in-frame clones and misses some; the assay was immunoSEQ multiplex PCR. This table holds 140,000 or so clones, roughly 77% found once. Germline values: CDR1 SGHDT, CDR2 YYEEEE. V trimming: 0 bases; J trimming: 5 bases; junction bases outside the gene matches: 3. The CDR3 runs to 14 residues. The source material was peripheral blood. The rearrangement uses TRBV5-6 and TRBJ2-7; TRBD1 matches at 9 bases. This clonotype was obtained from a man between 60 and 75 years old with acute or convalescent COVID-19. The CDR3 protein is CASSLGQGVDEQYF. DNA of the CDR3: TGTGCCAGCAGCTTGGGACAGGGGGTCGACGAGCAGTACTTC.